This T cell receptor beta chain was profiled in a study of cytomegalovirus exposure and HLA in healthy donors. Broader study findings: TCR beta sequences numbering around 15,000 were associated with HLA alleles at 0.05 false discovery rate in a later analysis. Relative to the approximately 670-donor mean, N-insertions were reportedly fewer in an Asian-associated ancestry cluster in a later analysis. In a later analysis, compared with equally common non-associated chains, HLA-associated beta chains were more expanded.

Details on this clone: No antigen is known for it.

The PCR contained 60 Vbeta and 13 Jbeta primers. Method: immunoSEQ multiplex PCR; TCRdb's copy keeps in-frame clones and lacks some. This table holds some 130,000 clones. The origin of this receptor is a woman aged 40 to 50 in good health and CMV-seropositive. The sample consisted of PBMCs.

CDR3 region: CASSPGGDLELFF. As DNA, the CDR3 is TGCGCCAGCAGCCCCGGAGGGGACCTGGAGCTGTTTTTT. This chain uses TRBV5-1 with TRBJ2-2; possible D gene TRBD2, 6 bases. Germline-derived CDR1 and CDR2 are SGHRS and YFSETQ. The V end lost 4 bases, the J end lost 10 bases, and 14 bases lay between the germline ends. The CDR3 is 13 residues long.